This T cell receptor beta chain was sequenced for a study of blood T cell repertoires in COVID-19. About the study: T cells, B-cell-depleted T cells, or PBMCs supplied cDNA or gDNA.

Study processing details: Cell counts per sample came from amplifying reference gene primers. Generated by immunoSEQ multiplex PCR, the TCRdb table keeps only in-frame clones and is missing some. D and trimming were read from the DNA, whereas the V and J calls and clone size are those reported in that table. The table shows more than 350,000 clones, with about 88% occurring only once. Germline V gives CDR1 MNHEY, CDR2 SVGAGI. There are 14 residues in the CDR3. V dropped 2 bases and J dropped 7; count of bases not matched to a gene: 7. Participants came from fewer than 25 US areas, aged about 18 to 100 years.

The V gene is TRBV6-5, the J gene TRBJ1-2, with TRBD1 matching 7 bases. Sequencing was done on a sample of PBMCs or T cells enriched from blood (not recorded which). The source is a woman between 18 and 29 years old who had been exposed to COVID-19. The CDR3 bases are TGTGCCAGCAGTTACCAAGGACAGGTTACTGGCTACACCTTC. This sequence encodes CASSYQGQVTGYTF.